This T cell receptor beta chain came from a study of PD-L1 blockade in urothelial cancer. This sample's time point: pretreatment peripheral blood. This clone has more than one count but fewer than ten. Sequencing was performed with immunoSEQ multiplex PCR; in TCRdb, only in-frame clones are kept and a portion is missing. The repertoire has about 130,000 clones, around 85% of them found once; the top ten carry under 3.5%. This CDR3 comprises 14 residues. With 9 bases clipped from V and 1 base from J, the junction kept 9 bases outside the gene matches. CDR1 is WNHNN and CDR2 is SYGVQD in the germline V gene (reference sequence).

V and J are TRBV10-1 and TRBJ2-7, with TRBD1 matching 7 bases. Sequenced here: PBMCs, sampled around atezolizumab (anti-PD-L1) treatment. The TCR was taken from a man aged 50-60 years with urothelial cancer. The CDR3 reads CASLPGRGSYEQYF. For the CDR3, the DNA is TGCGCCAGTCTGCCCGGCAGGGGGTCCTACGAGCAGTACTTC.